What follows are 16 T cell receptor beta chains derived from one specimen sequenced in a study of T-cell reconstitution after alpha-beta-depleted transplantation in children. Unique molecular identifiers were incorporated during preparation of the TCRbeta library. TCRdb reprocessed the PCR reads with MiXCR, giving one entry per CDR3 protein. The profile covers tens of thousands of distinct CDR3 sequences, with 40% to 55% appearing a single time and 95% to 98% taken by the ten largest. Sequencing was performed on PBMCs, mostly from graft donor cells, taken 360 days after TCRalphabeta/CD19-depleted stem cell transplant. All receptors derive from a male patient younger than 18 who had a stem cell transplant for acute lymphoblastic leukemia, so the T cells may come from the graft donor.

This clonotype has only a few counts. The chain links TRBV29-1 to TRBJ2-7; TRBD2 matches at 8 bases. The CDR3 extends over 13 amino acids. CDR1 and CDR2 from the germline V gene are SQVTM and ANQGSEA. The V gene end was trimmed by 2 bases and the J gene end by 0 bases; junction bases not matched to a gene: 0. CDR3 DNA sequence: TGCAGCGTTGAACTAGCGGGCTCCTACGAGCAGTACTTC. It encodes CSVELAGSYEQYF.

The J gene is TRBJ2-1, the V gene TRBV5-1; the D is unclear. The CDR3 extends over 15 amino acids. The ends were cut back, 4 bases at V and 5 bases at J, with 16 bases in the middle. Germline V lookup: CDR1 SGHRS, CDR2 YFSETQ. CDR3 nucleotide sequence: TGCGCCAGCAGCCCCCAGGCTCAGGTTAACAATGAGCAGTTCTTC. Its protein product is CASSPQAQVNNEQFF. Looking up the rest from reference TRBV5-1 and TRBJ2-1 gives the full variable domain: KAGVTQTPRYLIKTRGQQVTLSCSPISGHRSVSWYQQTPGQGLQFLFEYFSETQRNKGNFPGRFSGRQFSNSRSEMNVSTLELGDSALYLCASSPQAQVNNEQFFGPGTRLTVL.

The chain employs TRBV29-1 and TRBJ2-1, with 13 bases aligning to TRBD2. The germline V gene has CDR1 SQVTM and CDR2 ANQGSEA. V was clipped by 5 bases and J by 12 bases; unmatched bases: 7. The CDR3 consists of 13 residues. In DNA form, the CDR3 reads TGCAGCGTTCCCGGACTAGCGGGAGATGGGCAGTTCTTC. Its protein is CSVPGLAGDGQFF.

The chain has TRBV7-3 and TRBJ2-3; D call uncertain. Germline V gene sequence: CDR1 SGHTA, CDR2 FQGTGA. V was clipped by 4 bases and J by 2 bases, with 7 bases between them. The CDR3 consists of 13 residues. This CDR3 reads CASSWEPTDTQYF. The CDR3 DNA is TGTGCCAGCAGCTGGGAACCCACAGATACGCAGTATTTT.

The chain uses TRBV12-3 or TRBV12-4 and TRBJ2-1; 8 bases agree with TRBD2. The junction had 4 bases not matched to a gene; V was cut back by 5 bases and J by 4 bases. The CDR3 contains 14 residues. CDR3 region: CASSGGLGYNEQFF. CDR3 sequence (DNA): TGTGCCAGCAGTGGGGGACTAGGTTACAATGAGCAGTTCTTC.

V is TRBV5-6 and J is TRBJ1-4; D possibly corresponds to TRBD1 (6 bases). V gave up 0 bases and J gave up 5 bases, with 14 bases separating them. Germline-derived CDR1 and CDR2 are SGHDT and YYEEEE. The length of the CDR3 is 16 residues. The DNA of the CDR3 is TGTGCCAGCAGCTTGGGGGGGCTTGGCACGAATGAAAAACTGTTTTTT. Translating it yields CASSLGGLGTNEKLFF.

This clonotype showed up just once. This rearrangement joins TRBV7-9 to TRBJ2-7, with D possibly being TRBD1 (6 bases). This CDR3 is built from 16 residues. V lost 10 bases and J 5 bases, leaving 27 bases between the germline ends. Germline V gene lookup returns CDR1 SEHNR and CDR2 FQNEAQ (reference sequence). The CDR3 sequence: CAIDTRRAGVGDEQYF. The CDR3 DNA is TGTGCCATCGACACCCGTCGGGCAGGGGTGGGGGACGAGCAGTACTTC. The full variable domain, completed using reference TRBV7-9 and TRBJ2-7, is DTGVSQNPRHKITKRGQNVTFRCDPISEHNRLYWYRQTLGQGPEFLTYFQNEAQLEKSRLLSDRFSAERPKGSFSTLEIQRTEQGDSAMYLCAIDTRRAGVGDEQYFGPGTRLTVT.

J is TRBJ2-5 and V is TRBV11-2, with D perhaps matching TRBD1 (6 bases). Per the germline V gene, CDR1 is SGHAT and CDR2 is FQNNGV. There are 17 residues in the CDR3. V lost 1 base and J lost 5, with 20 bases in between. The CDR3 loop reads CASSLGLLRGGQETQYF. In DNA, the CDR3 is TGTGCCAGCAGCTTAGGTCTTCTAAGAGGGGGTCAGGAGACCCAGTACTTC.

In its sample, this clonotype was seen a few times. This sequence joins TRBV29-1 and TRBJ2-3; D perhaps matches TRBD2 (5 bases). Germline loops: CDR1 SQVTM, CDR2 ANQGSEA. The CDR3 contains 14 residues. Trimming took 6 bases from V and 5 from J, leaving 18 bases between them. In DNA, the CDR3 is TGCAGCGTGTCGGACTTGACTTGGATAGATACGCAGTATTTT. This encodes CSVSDLTWIDTQYF.

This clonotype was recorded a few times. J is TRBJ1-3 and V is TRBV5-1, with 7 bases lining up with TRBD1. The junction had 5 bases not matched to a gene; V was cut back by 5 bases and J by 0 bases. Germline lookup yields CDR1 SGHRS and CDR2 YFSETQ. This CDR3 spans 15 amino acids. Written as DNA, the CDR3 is TGCGCCAGCAGACAACAGGGGAGCTCTGGAAACACCATATATTTT. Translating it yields CASRQQGSSGNTIYF.

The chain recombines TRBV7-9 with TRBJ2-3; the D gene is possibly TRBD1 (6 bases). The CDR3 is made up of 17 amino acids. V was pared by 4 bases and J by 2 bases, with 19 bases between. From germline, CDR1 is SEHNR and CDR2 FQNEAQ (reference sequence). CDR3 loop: CASSSPPGNRATDTQYF. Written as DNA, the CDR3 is TGTGCCAGCAGCTCTCCTCCCGGGAACAGGGCCACAGATACGCAGTATTTT.

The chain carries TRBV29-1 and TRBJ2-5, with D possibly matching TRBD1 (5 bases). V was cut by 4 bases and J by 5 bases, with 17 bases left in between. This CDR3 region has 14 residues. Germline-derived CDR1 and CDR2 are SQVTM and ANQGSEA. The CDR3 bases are TGCAGCGTTGTTAGTCGAAACAACAGGGAGACCCAGTACTTC. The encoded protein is CSVVSRNNRETQYF.

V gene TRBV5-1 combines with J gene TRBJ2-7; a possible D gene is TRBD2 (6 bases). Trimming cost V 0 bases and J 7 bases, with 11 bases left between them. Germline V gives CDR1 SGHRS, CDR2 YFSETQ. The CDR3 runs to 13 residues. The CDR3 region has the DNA TGCGCCAGCAGCTTGGAAAATGGGGGGGAGCAGTACTTC. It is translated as CASSLENGGEQYF. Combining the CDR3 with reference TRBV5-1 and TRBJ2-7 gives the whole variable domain KAGVTQTPRYLIKTRGQQVTLSCSPISGHRSVSWYQQTPGQGLQFLFEYFSETQRNKGNFPGRFSGRQFSNSRSEMNVSTLELGDSALYLCASSLENGGEQYFGPGTRLTVT.

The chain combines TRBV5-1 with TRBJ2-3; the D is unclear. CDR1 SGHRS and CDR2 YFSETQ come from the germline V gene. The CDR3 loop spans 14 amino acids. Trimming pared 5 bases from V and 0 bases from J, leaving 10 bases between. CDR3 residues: CASRNIPSTDTQYF. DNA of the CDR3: TGCGCCAGCAGAAACATTCCCAGCACAGATACGCAGTATTTT.

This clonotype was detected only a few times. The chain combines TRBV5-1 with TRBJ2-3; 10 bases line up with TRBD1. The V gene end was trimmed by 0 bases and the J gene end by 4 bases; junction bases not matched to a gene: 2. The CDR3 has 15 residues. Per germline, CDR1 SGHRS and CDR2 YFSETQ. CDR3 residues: CASSLETGGADTQYF. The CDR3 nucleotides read TGCGCCAGCAGCTTGGAGACAGGGGGCGCAGATACGCAGTATTTT.

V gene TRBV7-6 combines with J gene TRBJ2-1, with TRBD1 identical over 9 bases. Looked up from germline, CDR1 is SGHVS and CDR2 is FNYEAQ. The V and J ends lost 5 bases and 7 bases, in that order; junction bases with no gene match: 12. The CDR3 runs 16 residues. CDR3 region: CASSGTTGQGGNEQFF. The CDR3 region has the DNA TGTGCCAGCAGCGGAACTACGGGACAGGGCGGAAATGAGCAGTTCTTC.